A selection of T cell receptor beta chains follows, all from one sample in a study of blood T cell repertoires in COVID-19. TCRdb's table, derived via immunoSEQ multiplex PCR, lists solely in-frame clones and lacks some. Counted here are approximately 50,000 clones, about 76% occurring once; the ten biggest clones make up 22%. What was sequenced was peripheral blood. The receptors were sampled from a man in his forties or fifties with active or convalescent COVID-19. Both conserved end residues are part of each CDR3. The D gene is left open where the match is weak. Size values are once, few and many counts, or a class for expanded clones, and some rows have none.

D: TRBD1
size: -
V: TRBV5-6
J: TRBJ1-5
CDR3: CASSSRTGNGLYSNQPQHF
DNA: TGTGCCAGCAGCTCGAGGACAGGGAACGGGCTTTATAGCAATCAGCCCCAGCATTTT

D: -
size: few
V: TRBV27
J: TRBJ2-5
CDR3: CASSLTWTEQETQYF
DNA: TGTGCCAGCAGTCTTACCTGGACAGAACAAGAGACCCAGTACTTC

D: TRBD1
size: -
V: TRBV15
J: TRBJ2-5
CDR3: CATSRDRQGDVTQYF
DNA: TGTGCCACCAGCAGAGATCGGCAGGGGGACGTGACCCAGTACTTC

D: TRBD2
size: -
V: TRBV5-8
J: TRBJ2-3
CDR3: CASSLVAGTQYF
DNA: TGTGCCAGCAGCTTGGTAGCGGGTACGCAGTATTTT

D: -
size: -
V: TRBV29-1
J: TRBJ2-1
CDR3: CSVPTSSYNEQFF
DNA: TGCAGCGTTCCCACGAGCTCCTACAATGAGCAGTTCTTC

D: -
size: -
V: TRBV9
J: TRBJ1-1
CDR3: CASSVAVGRGTEAFF
DNA: TGTGCCAGCAGCGTAGCTGTGGGGCGGGGCACTGAAGCTTTCTTT

D: -
size: -
V: TRBV7-2
J: TRBJ2-3
CDR3: CASSLAAGRTTDTQYF
DNA: TGTGCCAGCAGCTTAGCGGCGGGAAGAACCACAGATACGCAGTATTTT

D: TRBD1
size: -
V: TRBV5-6
J: TRBJ1-4
CDR3: CASSSDRGDEKLFF
DNA: TGTGCCAGCAGTTCAGACAGGGGGGATGAAAAACTGTTTTTT

D: TRBD1
size: -
V: TRBV6-5
J: TRBJ2-7
CDR3: CAIDRDRGLYEQYF
DNA: TGTGCCATCGACCGGGACAGGGGTTTGTACGAGCAGTACTTC

D: -
size: -
V: TRBV5-1
J: TRBJ1-4
CDR3: CASSLDGNEKLFF
DNA: TGCGCCAGCAGCTTGGACGGTAATGAAAAACTGTTTTTT

D: -
size: few
V: TRBV9
J: TRBJ2-1
CDR3: CASSFRDSSNEQFF
DNA: TGTGCCAGCAGCTTCCGGGACTCATCCAATGAGCAGTTCTTC

D: TRBD1
size: -
V: TRBV7-3
J: TRBJ1-2
CDR3: CASSPGTGGYTF
DNA: TGTGCCAGCAGCCCCGGGACAGGGGGCTACACCTTC

D: -
size: -
V: TRBV12-5
J: TRBJ1-4
CDR3: CASGRGLSNEKLFF
DNA: TGTGCTAGTGGCCGGGGACTGTCAAATGAAAAACTGTTTTTT

D: -
size: -
V: TRBV30
J: TRBJ2-1
CDR3: CAWSVLNEQFF
DNA: TGTGCCTGGAGTGTACTCAATGAGCAGTTCTTC

D: TRBD1
size: once
V: TRBV3-1/TRBV3-2
J: TRBJ1-4
CDR3: CASSPRAGGEKLFF
DNA: TGTGCCAGCAGCCCCCGAGCAGGGGGGGAAAAACTGTTTTTT

D: -
size: once
V: TRBV19
J: TRBJ1-6
CDR3: CASRGGLSYNSPLHF
DNA: TGTGCCAGTAGGGGAGGCCTCTCCTATAATTCACCCCTCCACTTT

D: -
size: -
V: TRBV7-6
J: TRBJ1-1
CDR3: CASYGQNTEAFF
DNA: TGTGCCAGCTACGGTCAGAACACTGAAGCTTTCTTT

D: TRBD1
size: -
V: TRBV18
J: TRBJ1-2
CDR3: CASSRWDREITNYGYTF
DNA: TGTGCCAGCTCACGATGGGACAGAGAGATCACTAACTATGGCTACACCTTC

D: TRBD1
size: -
V: TRBV2
J: TRBJ1-6
CDR3: CASRMGQGSGSPLHF
DNA: TGTGCCAGCAGGATGGGACAGGGAAGTGGATCACCCCTCCACTTT

D: TRBD1
size: -
V: TRBV6-6
J: TRBJ2-5
CDR3: CASSSRDRGQETQYF
DNA: TGTGCCAGCAGCTCGAGGGACAGGGGACAAGAGACCCAGTACTTC

D: -
size: -
V: TRBV20-1
J: TRBJ1-2
CDR3: CSAREGRGYTF
DNA: TGCAGTGCTAGAGAGGGCAGGGGCTACACCTTC

D: -
size: -
V: TRBV2
J: TRBJ1-1
CDR3: CASRMTVFDEAFF
DNA: TGTGCCAGCAGGATGACAGTCTTCGACGAAGCTTTCTTT

D: -
size: medium-sized
V: TRBV5-4
J: TRBJ1-1
CDR3: CASSLGRRGNTEAFF
DNA: TGTGCCAGCAGCTTGGGAAGGAGAGGGAACACTGAAGCTTTCTTT

D: TRBD1
size: -
V: TRBV30
J: TRBJ2-7
CDR3: CAWISGRGPYEQYF
DNA: TGTGCCTGGATTTCGGGCAGGGGGCCCTACGAGCAGTACTTC

D: -
size: -
V: TRBV30
J: TRBJ1-3
CDR3: CAGRYKSGNTIYF
DNA: TGTGCCGGCCGATATAAGTCTGGAAACACCATATATTTT

D: TRBD1
size: -
V: TRBV9
J: TRBJ2-7
CDR3: CASSPTGTATYEQYF
DNA: TGTGCCAGCAGTCCGACCGGGACAGCCACCTACGAGCAGTACTTC

D: -
size: -
V: TRBV7-2
J: TRBJ2-2
CDR3: CASSYIPPELFF
DNA: TGTGCCAGCAGCTACATACCCCCCGAGCTGTTTTTT

D: TRBD1
size: -
V: TRBV19
J: TRBJ1-1
CDR3: CASTKTGSNTEAFF
DNA: TGTGCCAGTACCAAGACAGGGTCGAACACTGAAGCTTTCTTT

D: TRBD1
size: -
V: TRBV2
J: TRBJ2-7
CDR3: CASTRNLQGPSYWEQYF
DNA: TGTGCCAGCACTCGCAACCTACAGGGGCCCTCCTATTGGGAGCAGTACTTC

D: -
size: few
V: TRBV10-3
J: TRBJ1-3
CDR3: CAISDTGARAGNTIYF
DNA: TGTGCCATCAGTGATACAGGAGCTCGGGCTGGAAACACCATATATTTT

D: -
size: -
V: TRBV5-1
J: TRBJ1-5
CDR3: CASSSDGGWNQPQHF
DNA: TGCGCCAGCAGCAGCGACGGGGGTTGGAATCAGCCCCAGCATTTT

D: -
size: -
V: TRBV4-2
J: TRBJ1-1
CDR3: CASSQQGIFSPNTEAFF
DNA: TGTGCCAGCAGCCAACAGGGAATATTCAGCCCGAACACTGAAGCTTTCTTT

D: TRBD1
size: -
V: TRBV2
J: TRBJ1-5
CDR3: CASSTQGGRSNQPQHF
DNA: TGTGCCAGCAGTACACAGGGGGGACGTAGCAATCAGCCCCAGCATTTT

D: TRBD1
size: -
V: TRBV7-7
J: TRBJ2-5
CDR3: CASSLQGATQETQYF
DNA: TGTGCCAGCAGCTTACAGGGGGCGACTCAGGAGACCCAGTACTTC

D: -
size: -
V: TRBV4-2
J: TRBJ2-7
CDR3: CASSQAGLGPYEQYF
DNA: TGTGCCAGCAGCCAGGCAGGGTTGGGGCCCTACGAGCAGTACTTC

D: TRBD1
size: -
V: TRBV5-6
J: TRBJ1-2
CDR3: CASSKDRANYGYTF
DNA: TGTGCCAGCAGCAAAGACAGGGCTAACTATGGCTACACCTTC

D: TRBD1
size: -
V: TRBV30
J: TRBJ2-7
CDR3: CAWSEGTGSHEQYF
DNA: TGTGCCTGGAGTGAAGGGACAGGGTCCCACGAGCAGTACTTC

D: -
size: -
V: TRBV5-5
J: TRBJ2-7
CDR3: CASSEDSEQYF
DNA: TGTGCCAGCAGCGAGGACAGCGAGCAGTACTTC

D: -
size: -
V: TRBV5-1
J: TRBJ1-4
CDR3: CASSLNGGNEKLFF
DNA: TGCGCCAGCAGCTTGAACGGGGGGAATGAAAAACTGTTTTTT